Detailed here is one T cell receptor (beta chain). This clone's antigen is unknown. Within one base of it there is no much larger clone, and no base qualities were kept. The cohort was made up of 666 healthy bone marrow donors. At the time of sampling, every cohort member was nominally healthy, though immune exposures that went unrecorded were likely present. The donor tested CMV seropositive and was one of the 289 seropositive cohort members. Every donor gave a peripheral blood sample, and the peripheral blood mononuclear cells from that sample were used for TCR beta sequencing. Genomic DNA was extracted from the blood cell samples with the Qiagen DNeasy Blood Extraction Kit. Libraries were prepared through the immunoSEQ multiplex PCR assay. For the multiplex PCR, a mixture combining 60 forward primers for TCR Vbeta segments and 13 reverse primers for TCR Jbeta segments was used. The CDR3 region of rearranged TCR beta genes was amplified from genomic DNA by a multiplex PCR assay. Amplified TCR beta libraries were sequenced as 87-base-pair reads on the Illumina HiSeq System. Per the authors' processing: In a later analysis, roughly 80 million unique TCR beta chains were counted across the approximately 640 repertoires, and around 10 million of these chains were shared by at least two donors. Raw reads were error-corrected and collapsed into unique sequences by a nearest-neighbor algorithm in which closely related sequences were merged to remove PCR and sequencing errors. CDR3 sequences were aligned to IMGT reference sequences to assign V, D and J gene segments. For a sequence to be retained, a match of at least six nucleotides was required to both a V gene segment and a J gene segment. Rearrangements were called productive when the CDR3 lacked stop codons and stayed in frame with V and J; all others were non-productive. Following IMGT convention, CDR3 was defined as the stretch from the second conserved V-encoded cysteine up to the conserved J-encoded phenylalanine. The earlier analysis of 587 of the donors excluded sequences that lacked an unambiguous match to a single V gene segment. In an earlier analysis of a few hundred of the donors, a V segment was called functional when productive rearrangements were above 56.7%, and segregating when the standard deviation between donors exceeded 5%. To diagnose cytomegalovirus status from the catalog of TCR beta chain sequences, a statistical classification framework was built. A later analysis assigned V and J genes by comparing TCR nucleotide sequences with IMGT/GENE-DB human TR gene sequences. Using the TCRdist pipeline, a later analysis assigned CDR3 sequences along with most-parsimonious VDJ recombination scenarios. A later analysis defined each TCR beta chain by its CDR3 amino acid sequence plus V-gene family, and excluded reads lacking a unique V-gene family. A later analysis removed over 500 highly shared, low-generation-probability nucleotide sequences to deal with suspected cross-contamination and a sequencing artifact. In a later analysis, a clonal expansion index was calculated for each public chain from normalized within-repertoire ranks of inferred template counts. In a later analysis, generation probabilities were computed using a VDJ recombination model fitted to out-of-frame rearrangements, and the results were checked against IGoR. In a later analysis, hypergeometric tests were used to score TCR-TCR, TCR-HLA and TCR-CMV co-occurrence, with a repertoire-size bias correction applied to TCR pairs. False discovery rates were estimated in a later analysis by permuting HLA or CMV assignments 20 times. A later analysis grouped co-occurring TCRs with DBSCAN, adding TCRdist sequence similarity when clustering within HLA-allele-positive subsets. For co-occurrence clustering, repertoires with fewer than 30,000 or more than 120,000 public chains were excluded, along with five or six repertoires with anomalous nucleotide sharing. In its TCRdb copy, this immuneACCESS table keeps in-frame sequences only and misses some clones. Where compared with another copy, unresolved V genes explain less than half of these, and the others have no known cause. D and trimming were read from the DNA, whereas the V and J calls and clone size are those reported in that table. The sample data list 130,000 to 150,000 clones, and around 82% of these were observed just once. In total, the top ten clones hold 6.8% of the sample.

The sample originates from a study of cytomegalovirus exposure and HLA in healthy donors (dated by TCRdb to 2017 to 2019). Regarding the complete study: An earlier analysis of 587 of the donors reported around 280 Gb of sequence data and 95 million to 120 million unique TCR beta sequences obtained from around 170 million T cells. An early release covering around 630 HLA-typed donors comprised about 300 gigabases of sequencing data and around 80 million unique TCR sequences. Among the roughly 400 genotyped donors, around 81% belonged to the genetic ancestry cluster associated with self-reported Caucasian donors. The study aimed to test whether signatures of past pathogen exposure could be identified by cataloging public T cell receptors. Using immunosequencing, the study profiled T cell repertoires from some 670 subjects and related those repertoires to cytomegalovirus serostatus. In addition to the first cohort of 650 to 800 subjects, a separate validation cohort of some 120 different subjects was used. To predict cytomegalovirus infection status, the study combined high-throughput TCR immunosequencing, statistical association of individual TCRs with disease status, and machine learning. A later analysis re-examined previously published TCR beta repertoires from 500 to 700 donors and added high-resolution HLA genotyping to investigate patterns of TCR occurrence. Rather than drawing on any new phenotypic data, the later analysis identified candidate immune exposures from TCR beta sequences and the way those sequences occurred across donors. To decide whether each TCR beta V gene segment behaved as functional or pseudogenic, an earlier analysis of fewer than 750 of the donors relied on high-throughput TCR beta sequencing. Donor age, sex, ethnicity and CMV serostatus were collected together with the repertoire data. In a later genetic analysis, genome-wide SNP genotypes for about 55% of the 666 donors were used, and that subset was treated as a discovery cohort. All discovery cohort repertoires had been generated on a single sequencing platform. Both class I and class II loci were covered by HLA typing, at four-digit resolution. Typing coverage differed by locus: A, B, C, DRB1 and DQB1 were typed in roughly 620-630 donors, DQA1 in approximately 520, DPA1 in around 600, and DPB1 in just under 490. Because of strong linkage in the cohort, a handful of DR-DQ haplotypes were treated as single units for association and clustering. Across around 400 genotyped donors of the cohort, an average of approximately 240,000 unique TCR beta nucleotide sequences per donor were sequenced, and around 20% of those sequences were non-productive.

The research as a whole found: V-gene and J-gene trimming of TCR beta chains was associated with a missense DCLRE1C variant in a later genetic analysis, and the association was replicated in an independent cohort. In vitro tests confirmed that a few of the cytomegalovirus-associated TCR beta chains recognize cytomegalovirus antigens. Presence/absence analyses assumed roughly uniform sequencing depth across donors, an assumption that may not hold. In the study, 150 to 200 TCR beta chains were listed as associated with cytomegalovirus. HLA typing was unavailable for some donors at each locus, so association tests used only the typed subset. Because counts were too low, fewer than 20 rarely observed V segments, including chromosome 9 orphons, were excluded from the earlier analysis of 500 to 700 of the donors. When HLA alleles, especially DR and DQ, strongly co-occurred, attributing TCR associations to individual alleles was difficult. The authors suggested that the approach could potentially be generalized to other disease states and immunological phenotypes. The classifier was reported to diagnose cytomegalovirus status with high specificity and sensitivity in both the original cohort and the validation cohort. According to a later analysis, TCR association rates differed among HLA loci, with DRB1 alleles showing the most associated TCRs and HLA-C alleles showing the fewest. A later analysis associated roughly 17,000 TCR beta sequences with specific HLA alleles at a false discovery rate of 0.05. In an earlier analysis of about 600 of the donors, most TCR beta V segments appeared in productive rearrangements about 87% or about 30% of the time, broadly matching IMGT annotations. Most TCR sequences were observed very rarely across donors, whereas some public TCRs were present in many individuals. Some IMGT-functional V segments, including TRBV6-2 and TRBV6-3, could not be told apart with the 87-base-pair reads, so those segments were excluded. A later analysis found that most CMV-associated TCR beta chains appeared HLA-restricted, with HLA associations seemingly driven largely by CMV exposure. A later analysis found that HLA-associated TCR beta chains were more clonally expanded and had lower generation probabilities than equally common non-associated chains. Linkage disequilibrium might explain the correlated functional status among segregating V segments, but an unknown experimental factor could not be excluded. A further reported finding was that TCR beta sequences accurately predicted the HLA-A and HLA-B alleles for most subjects in the first cohort. The sequencing pipeline was judged likely to have produced a cluster of highly shared sequence variants as a technical artifact. A later genetic analysis reported fewer N-insertions in productive TCRs among donors in an Asian-associated ancestry cluster than the roughly 700-donor mean. In this cohort, only TCR beta chains were sequenced, and detectable features were limited by the absence of alpha or paired-chain data. CMV serostatus was the only immune exposure information available for the cohort. Several of the top co-occurrence clusters appeared to be linked to parvovirus B19, influenza, CMV and Epstein-Barr virus, according to a later analysis.

Spanning cysteine to phenylalanine, the CDR3 consists of 16 amino acids. Only CDR3 DNA is held: 48 bases, read in frame from base 1. V and J lose 1 base and 3 bases, and a span of 15 bases separates them. Sequences LGHNA (CDR1) and YSLEER (CDR2) are obtained from the germline V gene. This receptor was taken from a man between 40 and 49 years old in good health and CMV-seropositive. The sequencing sample was made of PBMCs. Here the chain combines TRBV4-3 and TRBJ1-2, with the D gene too uncertain to name. CDR3 loop: CASSQVGERPDYGYTF. The DNA sequence is as follows: TGCGCCAGCAGCCAAGTCGGCGAGCGGCCGGACTATGGCTACACCTTC.